This TCR beta chain was recovered during a study of blood T cell repertoires in COVID-19. This table comes from immunoSEQ multiplex PCR, and its TCRdb copy is limited to in-frame clones, with some not included. The sample contains roughly 38,000 clones, 90% of which appear only once. Per germline, CDR1 MDHEN and CDR2 SYDVKM. CDR3 length: 14 amino acids. The V gene end was trimmed by 10 bases and the J gene end by 1 base; junction bases not matched to a gene: 3. The chain recombines TRBV28 with TRBJ2-2; 10 bases are shared with TRBD2. This receptor was taken from a man in his sixties with active or convalescent COVID-19. The specimen was peripheral blood. The DNA for the CDR3 is TGTGCCACCCGGACTAGCGGGAACACCGGGGAGCTGTTTTTT. It encodes CATRTSGNTGELFF.